A selection of T cell receptor beta chains follows, all from one sample in a study of blood T cells in healthy people across ages. TCRdb re-called the 5' RACE reads with MiXCR, one entry per CDR3 protein. The sample consists of around 650,000 distinct CDR3 sequences, less than 40% of them appearing once. The sample was blood. The receptor source for this set is a woman at least 80 years old in good health. CDR3s include the opening cysteine and the closing phenylalanine or tryptophan. D genes are given only for firm matches. Size is omitted from some rows. Given values are once, few, many or a class for expanded clones.

j_call: TRBJ1-5
clone_size: many
v_call: TRBV18
d_call: NA
cdr3_nt: TGTGCCAGCTCACCGAGGCGGGATCAGCCCCAGCATTTT
cdr3_aa: CASSPRRDQPQHF

j_call: TRBJ2-3
clone_size: NA
v_call: TRBV20-1
d_call: NA
cdr3_nt: TGCAGTGCCAGCACGGGTCTTTTTTTGGATACGCAGTATTTT
cdr3_aa: CSASTGLFLDTQYF

j_call: TRBJ2-1
clone_size: NA
v_call: TRBV7-2
d_call: TRBD1
cdr3_nt: TGTGCCAGCAGCTTGGTACCAAGGGACAGGGCCTCCTACAATGAGCAGTTCTTC
cdr3_aa: CASSLVPRDRASYNEQFF

j_call: TRBJ1-6
clone_size: few
v_call: TRBV12-3/TRBV12-4
d_call: NA
cdr3_nt: TGTGCCAGCAGTCCCCAAAGGGTGGGGAATTCACCCCTCCACTTT
cdr3_aa: CASSPQRVGNSPLHF

j_call: TRBJ2-1
clone_size: few
v_call: TRBV30
d_call: TRBD2
cdr3_nt: TGTGCCTGGAAACTGGCGGGGGCCTACAATGAGCAGTTCTTC
cdr3_aa: CAWKLAGAYNEQFF

j_call: TRBJ2-5
clone_size: NA
v_call: TRBV5-1
d_call: NA
cdr3_nt: TGCGCCAGCAGCAAGACGGGTCTAACCTACGAGCGGTACTTC
cdr3_aa: CASSKTGLTYERYF

j_call: TRBJ2-1
clone_size: many
v_call: TRBV4-1
d_call: NA
cdr3_nt: TGCGCCAGCAGCCAGGCAGGGGCTAGAGACAATGAGCAGTTCTTC
cdr3_aa: CASSQAGARDNEQFF

j_call: TRBJ2-7
clone_size: many
v_call: TRBV11-3
d_call: NA
cdr3_nt: TGTGCCAGCAGCTTAAGACGGGGGGCTGGCTACGAGCAGTACTTC
cdr3_aa: CASSLRRGAGYEQYF

j_call: TRBJ2-1
clone_size: many
v_call: TRBV7-3
d_call: TRBD2
cdr3_nt: TGTGCCAGCAGCTTAGCGGGGGGCCGGAATGAGCAGTTCTTC
cdr3_aa: CASSLAGGRNEQFF

j_call: TRBJ1-6
clone_size: NA
v_call: TRBV20-1
d_call: NA
cdr3_nt: TGCAGTGCTAGGCAGACAAGCTCCTATAATTCACCCCTCCACTTT
cdr3_aa: CSARQTSSYNSPLHF

j_call: TRBJ1-1
clone_size: NA
v_call: TRBV6-2/TRBV6-3
d_call: NA
cdr3_nt: TGTGCCAGCAGTTACTCGTCCTTCGGCTTAGGGAACACTGAAGCTTTCTTT
cdr3_aa: CASSYSSFGLGNTEAFF

j_call: TRBJ2-5
clone_size: many
v_call: TRBV7-8
d_call: NA
cdr3_nt: TGTGCCAGCAGCTTAGTCGGCAGGGGCCAAGAGACCCAGTACTTC
cdr3_aa: CASSLVGRGQETQYF

j_call: TRBJ2-1
clone_size: few
v_call: TRBV5-1
d_call: TRBD2
cdr3_nt: TGCGCCAGCAGCGCGGACGGGGGGGCCTTGAATGAGCAGTTCTTC
cdr3_aa: CASSADGGALNEQFF

j_call: TRBJ2-2
clone_size: few
v_call: TRBV7-8
d_call: TRBD1
cdr3_nt: TGTGCCAGCAGATACAGGGGGCGCGACGGGGAGCTGTTTTTT
cdr3_aa: CASRYRGRDGELFF

j_call: TRBJ2-3
clone_size: many
v_call: TRBV20-1
d_call: NA
cdr3_nt: TGCAGTGCTAGTGTGGCCAGGGCAAGCACAGATACGCAGTATTTT
cdr3_aa: CSASVARASTDTQYF